This entry describes one TCR beta chain. Its antigen is still unknown. Method: immunoSEQ multiplex PCR; TCRdb's copy keeps in-frame clones and lacks some. The profile shows 140,000 to 150,000 clones, 94% of them singletons. The sample is drawn from a study of cytomegalovirus exposure and HLA in healthy donors. Study-level results: Some TCR beta chains (roughly 160 of them) were listed as cytomegalovirus-associated. It was found in a later analysis that first-cohort TCR clusters tended to co-occur in the approximately 130 validation repertoires.

From the 120-subject validation cohort, which was separate from the roughly 670-subject first cohort, the donors were drawn. V was pared by 9 bases and J by 3 bases, with 15 bases between. From germline, CDR1 is MDHEN and CDR2 SYDVKM. The CDR3 is 13 amino acids. This chain links TRBV28 with TRBJ2-7, with D tentatively TRBD2 (6 bases). The sequenced sample consisted of PBMCs. This sequence was found in a man younger than 35 in good health and CMV-seropositive. Written as DNA, the CDR3 is TGTGCCAGGCGGGATCCCTTTTTCTACGAGCAGTACTTC. This encodes CARRDPFFYEQYF.